These 30 T cell receptor beta chains were sequenced from one sample in a study of CD8 T cells in ankylosing spondylitis. Study-wide findings and caveats: Characteristic of ankylosing spondylitis blood, it appeared, was a TCR beta motif comprising about eight highly homologous variants.

TCRdb itself ran the 5' RACE reads through MiXCR, one entry per CDR3 protein. In the table there are hundreds of thousands of distinct CDR3 sequences, approximately 12% of which are singletons. These receptors' targets are unknown. Sequenced sample: blood, either unsorted or a sorted T cell fraction (not recorded which). These receptors originate from a male donor with ankylosing spondylitis.

This clonotype was recorded a few times. V and J are TRBV20-1 and TRBJ2-3, with 9 nucleotides matching TRBD1. Germline V gene data show CDR1 as DFQATT and CDR2 as SNEGSKA (reference sequence). V was clipped by 6 bases and J by 2 bases; unmatched bases: 9. CDR3 length: 15 amino acids. The CDR3 region is CSANSGTGNTDTQYF. The CDR3 nucleotides read TGCAGTGCCAACTCAGGGACAGGGAACACAGATACGCAGTATTTT.

The chain joins TRBV20-1 to TRBJ2-1; TRBD2 matches at 8 bases. The V and J ends lost 1 base and 0 bases, in that order; junction bases with no gene match: 5. The germline V gene encodes CDR1 DFQATT and CDR2 SNEGSKA (reference sequence). This CDR3 has 16 residues. CDR3 sequence (DNA): TGCAGTGCTAGAGGCAGCGGGAGTGTCTCCTACAATGAGCAGTTCTTC. Protein product: CSARGSGSVSYNEQFF.

The chain carries TRBV7-9 and TRBJ1-1, with 8 bases lining up with TRBD1. This CDR3 spans 14 amino acids. The junction had 4 bases not matched to a gene; V was cut back by 4 bases and J by 3 bases. CDR1 and CDR2 (germline): SEHNR, FQNEAQ (reference sequence). The CDR3 protein is CASSSHRGDTEAFF. The CDR3 nucleotides read TGTGCCAGCAGCTCTCACAGGGGGGACACTGAAGCTTTCTTT.

This chain joins TRBV20-1 and TRBJ2-1; 13 bases map to TRBD2. With V trimmed by 1 base and J by 10 bases, 10 bases remained unmatched. The CDR3 length is 16 residues. Germline V CDR1 and CDR2: DFQATT, SNEGSKA (reference sequence). The CDR3 DNA is TGCAGTGCTAGAGTCCGGACTAGCGGGGGCTTGTTGGAGCAGTTCTTC. Translated, it gives CSARVRTSGGLLEQFF.

The V gene is TRBV5-1, the J gene TRBJ2-1; TRBD2 agrees at 8 bases. Germline CDR1 reads SGHRS; CDR2 reads YFSETQ. The CDR3 is made up of 16 amino acids. V lost 1 base, J lost 6 bases, and 9 bases stayed unmatched. The CDR3 is CASSLFLAGGTNEQFF. The CDR3 DNA reads as TGCGCCAGCAGCTTGTTTCTCGCGGGAGGAACCAATGAGCAGTTCTTC. The variable domain in full, completed from reference TRBV5-1 and TRBJ2-1, reads KAGVTQTPRYLIKTRGQQVTLSCSPISGHRSVSWYQQTPGQGLQFLFEYFSETQRNKGNFPGRFSGRQFSNSRSEMNVSTLELGDSALYLCASSLFLAGGTNEQFFGPGTRLTVL.

This clonotype was seen ten or more times. The J gene is TRBJ2-1, the V gene TRBV7-9, with 13 bases aligning to TRBD2. Per germline, CDR1 SEHNR and CDR2 FQNEAQ (reference sequence). This CDR3 has 16 residues. With V trimmed by 4 bases and J by 7 bases, 7 bases remained unmatched. The CDR3 region has the DNA TGTGCCAGCAGCTCACCGGGACTAGCGGGGTTAAATGAGCAGTTCTTC. This translates into CASSSPGLAGLNEQFF.

J is TRBJ2-6 and V is TRBV20-1, with D possibly matching TRBD2 (5 bases). V lost 5 bases, J lost 2 bases, and 13 bases lay in between. The CDR3 runs to 15 residues. Germline CDR1 is DFQATT and CDR2 is SNEGSKA (reference sequence). CDR3 bases: TGCAGTGCTTCTCCTTTCGGGGCTGGGGCCAACGTCCTGACTTTC. Protein sequence: CSASPFGAGANVLTF.

The genes are TRBV5-5 and TRBJ2-1; 8 bases fit TRBD1. Germline assignment: CDR1 SGHKS and CDR2 YYEKEE (reference sequence). V shed 3 bases, J shed 2 bases, and the junction held 7 bases outside the gene matches. This CDR3 comprises 16 residues. The chain's CDR3 is CASSSRQGLTYNEQFF. DNA for the CDR3: TGTGCCAGCAGCTCCCGACAGGGGTTGACCTACAATGAGCAGTTCTTC.

The table lists this clonotype with many counts. The chain uses TRBV20-1 and TRBJ2-7; 7 positions match TRBD2. Germline CDR1 is DFQATT and CDR2 is SNEGSKA (reference sequence). This CDR3 has 13 residues. The V and J ends lost 2 bases and 2 bases, in that order; junction bases with no gene match: 3. The CDR3: CSARRGLTYEQYF. The CDR3 nucleotides read TGCAGTGCTAGACGGGGACTAACCTACGAGCAGTACTTC.

The sample holds many counts of this clonotype. The CDR3 region has the DNA TGTGCCAGCAGCTTCGGGTACGAGCAGTTCTTC. Its translation is CASSFGYEQFF. The chain is built from TRBV7-2 and TRBJ2-1; D is undetermined. V was trimmed by 3 bases and J by 10 bases, leaving 7 bases between them. This CDR3 contains 11 residues. Germline CDR1 reads SGHTA; CDR2 reads FQGNSA.

This chain links TRBV5-1 with TRBJ1-4; D not certain. V shed 3 bases and J shed 3 bases, with 9 bases lying between them. The CDR3 covers 14 residues. Germline CDR1 and CDR2: SGHRS and YFSETQ. The CDR3 DNA sequence: TGCGCCAGCAGCTCTGACGGCGCTAATGAAAAACTGTTTTTT. It translates to CASSSDGANEKLFF.

This clonotype has more than one count but fewer than ten. The chain joins TRBV7-2 to TRBJ1-1; TRBD1 is a possible D gene (5 bases). CDR1 is SGHTA and CDR2 is FQGNSA in the germline V gene. The CDR3 contains 14 residues. Trimming shortened V by 4 bases and J by 4 bases, and 13 bases separated the two germline ends. The CDR3 coding sequence is TGTGCCAGCAGCTCGGCGGGGCAAGGCACTGAAGCTTTCTTT. Translation gives CASSSAGQGTEAFF.

This chain uses TRBV4-3 with TRBJ2-3, with 8 bases that match TRBD2. Germline V gives CDR1 LGHNA, CDR2 YSLEER. The CDR3 spans 16 residues. Losses at the gene ends were 0 bases for V and 2 bases for J; bases not matched to a gene: 4. The DNA of the CDR3 is TGCGCCAGCAGCCAAGAAGGAGCGGGGGACACAGATACGCAGTATTTT. This gives the protein CASSQEGAGDTDTQYF.

This chain joins TRBV7-2 and TRBJ2-7; the D is unclear. The CDR3 is 13 residues long. Germline V gene sequence: CDR1 SGHTA, CDR2 FQGNSA. With 2 bases removed from V and 5 bases from J, the gap between germline ends came to 10 bases. The CDR3 DNA reads as TGTGCCAGCAGCTTACTGAAGACGGACGAGCAGTACTTC. Its protein is CASSLLKTDEQYF.

The rearrangement links TRBV5-6 to TRBJ1-5, with a weak D call TRBD1 (5 bases). The CDR3 is 15 residues long. The germline V gene has CDR1 SGHDT and CDR2 YYEEEE. Trimming took 1 base from V and 0 from J, leaving 8 bases between them. For the CDR3, the DNA is TGTGCCAGCAGCTTGCAGCAGGGTAGCAATCAGCCCCAGCATTTT. This codes for CASSLQQGSNQPQHF.

This clonotype occurred a few times. The chain carries TRBV6-1 and TRBJ1-1; D ambiguous. V shed 10 bases and J shed 8 bases, with 23 bases lying between them. This CDR3 region has 14 residues. Germline assignment: CDR1 MNHNS and CDR2 SASEGT. The CDR3 DNA follows: TGTGCCATCAGGTTTAAGACATCCTCTTCGGAAGCTTTCTTT. Translation gives CAIRFKTSSSEAFF.

This clonotype was found many times. This chain links TRBV6-4 with TRBJ2-1, with 12 bases fitting TRBD2. The CDR3 covers 15 residues. Losses at the gene ends were 5 bases for V and 8 bases for J; bases not matched to a gene: 7. Germline V CDR1 and CDR2: MRHNA, SNTAGT. CDR3 bases: TGTGCCAGCAGTCCTGGACTAGCGGGACGGGATGAGCAGTTCTTC. This codes for CASSPGLAGRDEQFF.

This clonotype was found a few times. This chain uses TRBV25-1 with TRBJ2-1, with D unclear. Germline V CDR1 and CDR2: MGHDK, SYGVNS. The CDR3 runs to 14 residues. V lost 1 base and J lost 5, with 9 bases in between. CDR3 sequence: CASSEWRRNNEQFF. The DNA of the CDR3 is TGTGCCAGCAGTGAATGGCGGCGCAACAATGAGCAGTTCTTC.

The table lists this clonotype with a few counts. The chain links TRBV5-1 to TRBJ2-2; 8 bases line up with TRBD1. With 4 bases clipped from V and 1 base from J, the junction kept 6 bases outside the gene matches. The CDR3 has 16 amino acids. CDR1 and CDR2 (germline): SGHRS, YFSETQ. This CDR3 is CASSQAGQGNTGELFF. The CDR3 nucleotides are TGCGCCAGCAGCCAAGCTGGACAGGGGAACACCGGGGAGCTGTTTTTT.

This clonotype was picked up many times. The chain carries TRBV29-1 and TRBJ2-5; tentative D call: TRBD2 (5 bases). CDR3 length equals 14 residues. V was clipped by 3 bases and J by 1 base, with 12 bases between them. Germline CDR1 SQVTM, CDR2 ANQGSEA. CDR3 nucleotides: TGCAGCGTTGACGGACGAGGAGGCCAAGAGACCCAGTACTTC. It translates to CSVDGRGGQETQYF.

The rearrangement uses TRBV20-1 and TRBJ2-7; D ambiguous. This CDR3 region has 14 residues. Germline CDR1 is DFQATT and CDR2 is SNEGSKA (reference sequence). Trimming took off 2 bases at V and 2 bases at J, with 13 bases between the two ends. The CDR3 here is CSARYEEAPYEQYF. The CDR3 nucleotides are TGCAGTGCTAGATACGAGGAAGCCCCCTACGAGCAGTACTTC.

This clonotype came up many times. The chain is built from TRBV29-1 and TRBJ1-2; D remains unclear. The V gene lost 5 bases and the J gene lost 4 bases, with 14 bases spanning the gap. The V gene's germline CDR1 is SQVTM and CDR2 ANQGSEA. The CDR3 length is 13 residues. This CDR3 reads CSVYRDPRYGYTF. The DNA for the CDR3 is TGCAGCGTTTATCGGGATCCCCGCTATGGCTACACCTTC.

The rearrangement links TRBV7-6 to TRBJ2-7; the D is unclear. Trimming left V 4 bases short and J 3 bases short, with 16 bases between. The germline V gene encodes CDR1 SGHVS and CDR2 FNYEAQ. The CDR3 runs 15 residues. The DNA for the CDR3 is TGTGCCAGCAGCTCACCGCGAAAGGACGTCTACGAGCAGTACTTC. As protein: CASSSPRKDVYEQYF.

The CDR3 sequence: CAIGDVRTDTQYF. The CDR3 bases are TGTGCCATCGGGGACGTACGCACAGATACGCAGTATTTT. The chain uses TRBV10-3 and TRBJ2-3, with D perhaps being TRBD1 or TRBD2 (5 bases each). Deletions cut 8 bases from V and 1 base from J, with 10 bases between. Germline values: CDR1 ENHRY, CDR2 SYGVKD. The CDR3 extends over 13 amino acids.

This clonotype was counted between two and nine times. The CDR3 region is CASSIRTGGQPQHF. Here the CDR3 DNA reads TGTGCCAGTAGTATCAGGACAGGGGGCCAGCCCCAGCATTTT. The chain has TRBV19 and TRBJ1-5; TRBD1 matches at 11 bases. The CDR3 runs to 14 residues. The germline V gene encodes CDR1 LNHDA and CDR2 SQIVND (reference sequence). The junction had 2 bases not matched to a gene; V was cut back by 3 bases and J by 7 bases.

This clonotype was detected ten times or more. This chain links TRBV5-1 with TRBJ2-7; 9 bases are a match to TRBD1. Germline CDR1 SGHRS, CDR2 YFSETQ. V lost 0 bases, J lost 1 base, and 2 bases stayed unmatched. The CDR3 consists of 15 residues. Written as DNA, the CDR3 is TGCGCCAGCAGCTTGGGGGACAGGGATTCCTACGAGCAGTACTTC. Amino acids: CASSLGDRDSYEQYF.

This clonotype was recorded a few times. J is TRBJ2-7 and V is TRBV4-3; 7 bases align to TRBD2. CDR1 LGHNA and CDR2 YSLEER come from the germline V gene. CDR3 length: 15 amino acids. With 0 bases clipped from V and 3 bases from J, the junction kept 5 bases outside the gene matches. In DNA, the CDR3 is TGCGCCAGCAGCCAAGAGCGGGGGATGGGCTACGAGCAGTACTTC. It is translated as CASSQERGMGYEQYF.

The sample holds a few counts of this clonotype. The J gene is TRBJ2-7, the V gene TRBV20-1; D might be TRBD2 (6 bases). Germline V gene sequence: CDR1 DFQATT, CDR2 SNEGSKA (reference sequence). The CDR3 is 13 amino acids. V lost 6 bases, J lost 5 bases, and 17 bases lay in between. The CDR3: CSAPHTSLNEQYF. The CDR3 nucleotides are TGCAGTGCACCCCATACTAGCCTGAACGAGCAGTACTTC.

This rearrangement joins TRBV2 to TRBJ2-2; D is undetermined. CDR1 is SNHLY and CDR2 is FYNNEI in the germline V gene. V was shortened by 5 bases and J by 2 bases, with 15 bases between the two germline ends. This CDR3 spans 16 amino acids. The CDR3 protein is CASSTPESYNTGELFF. CDR3 sequence (DNA): TGTGCCAGCAGTACCCCTGAATCGTATAACACCGGGGAGCTGTTTTTT.

The chain uses TRBV2 and TRBJ1-2; D is uncertain. The CDR3 extends over 13 amino acids. Deletions cut 5 bases from V and 5 bases from J, with 12 bases between. The germline V gene has CDR1 SNHLY and CDR2 FYNNEI. DNA of the CDR3: TGTGCCAGCAGTAACCGACCGCTATATGGCTACACCTTC. This encodes CASSNRPLYGYTF.